This T cell receptor (beta chain) appears in the sequencing data of a study of blood T cell repertoires in COVID-19. Looking at the study overall: Whether acute or convalescent, the COVID-19 samples came from the United States, Italy and Spain.

Germline CDR1 is MNHEY and CDR2 is SVGAGI. This CDR3 contains 14 residues. Trimming shortened V by 4 bases and J by 4 bases, and 14 bases separated the two germline ends. Authors' data handling: Amplified reference gene primers provided the basis for estimating nucleated cell counts. The method was immunoSEQ multiplex PCR; TCRdb's version includes in-frame clones alone and lacks a portion of them. V, J and clone size reflect that table, while D and trimming were determined from the DNA. The sample yields 100,000 to 150,000 clones, just under 80% seen once. The sequence came from a human donor in a cohort sampled during active COVID-19. The sequenced material came from peripheral blood. The V call is TRBV6-5, the J call TRBJ2-7; D possibly corresponds to TRBD2 (6 bases). The CDR3 loop is CASSSSAEGYEQYF. CDR3 nucleotide sequence: TGTGCCAGCAGTTCCAGCGCGGAGGGGTACGAGCAGTACTTC.